These 10 T cell receptor beta chains came from one sample sequenced in a study of T cell changes during pregnancy in multiple sclerosis. The repertoire was sequenced with immunoSEQ multiplex PCR; TCRdb's copy has only in-frame clones and lacks some. The repertoire has about 85,000 clones, roughly 90% of them found once; the top ten carry over 2%. Sequencing was performed on peripheral blood, taken in the first trimester of pregnancy. The source of these receptors is a female donor with multiple sclerosis, enrolled in a pregnancy study.

The V and J genes are TRBV15 and TRBJ1-2, with D perhaps TRBD1 (5 bases). V lost 1 base to trimming and J lost 8 bases, with 14 bases between them. The CDR3 extends over 14 amino acids. Germline assignment: CDR1 LNHNV and CDR2 YYDKDF (reference sequence). CDR3 sequence (DNA): TGTGCCACCAGCAGAGTAGAGGACACCGGAGGCTACACCTTC. It is translated as CATSRVEDTGGYTF.

The genes are TRBV19 and TRBJ1-1; no clear D. The CDR3 spans 14 residues. From germline, CDR1 is LNHDA and CDR2 SQIVND (reference sequence). Trimming shortened V by 2 bases and J by 0 bases, and 7 bases separated the two germline ends. The CDR3 DNA reads as TGTGCCAGTAGTATATCGGTTTTGAACACTGAAGCTTTCTTT. Translated, it gives CASSISVLNTEAFF.

The chain uses TRBV6-5 and TRBJ2-5; D possibly corresponds to TRBD1 (5 bases). The germline V gene encodes CDR1 MNHEY and CDR2 SVGAGI. CDR3 size: 15 residues. Trimming shortened V by 2 bases and J by 2 bases, and 12 bases separated the two germline ends. CDR3 sequence (DNA): TGTGCCAGCAGTTACGGCCAGGGTATACAAGAGACCCAGTACTTC. It yields the protein CASSYGQGIQETQYF.

In the case of this clone: The identical CDR3 is also encoded by other nucleotide sequences in the sample. The chain employs TRBV7-3 and TRBJ1-1; D ambiguous. Germline V gene sequence: CDR1 SGHTA, CDR2 FQGTGA. V was clipped by 5 bases and J by 0 bases, with 7 bases between them. The CDR3 covers 13 residues. DNA of the CDR3: TGTGCCAGCAGCCCACAGATGAACACTGAAGCTTTCTTT. Its translation: CASSPQMNTEAFF.

CDR3 protein: CASNQRTVNNYGYTF. The CDR3 DNA sequence: TGTGCCAGCAACCAAAGGACAGTGAATAACTATGGCTACACCTTC. This chain uses TRBV6-1 with TRBJ1-2, with D tentatively TRBD1 (6 bases). CDR1 MNHNS and CDR2 SASEGT come from the germline V gene. The CDR3 loop spans 15 amino acids. The V and J ends lost 7 bases and 1 base respectively, with 16 bases between them.

CDR3 residues: CASMGPPYYNEQFF. DNA of the CDR3: TGTGCCAGCATGGGGCCGCCCTACTACAATGAGCAGTTCTTC. This chain links TRBV2 with TRBJ2-1; TRBD1 is a possible D gene (5 bases). The CDR3 contains 14 residues. Germline V gene data show CDR1 as SNHLY and CDR2 as FYNNEI. Between the trimmed V and J ends, which lost 7 bases and 3 bases, there was a span of 13 bases.

This chain connects TRBV29-1 to TRBJ2-7; no reliable D call. The CDR3 spans 11 residues. CDR1 SQVTM and CDR2 ANQGSEA come from the germline V gene. DNA for the CDR3: TGCAGTGTTACAGAATCCTACGAGCAGTACTTC. It specifies CSVTESYEQYF.

This clone appeared once. Here the CDR3 reads CASSQAKGREGTGNTIYF. CDR3 nucleotides: TGCGCCAGCAGCCAAGCTAAGGGGAGGGAAGGAACTGGAAACACCATATATTTT. The V call is TRBV4-1, the J call TRBJ1-3; a weak D match, TRBD1 (5 bases). Germline CDR1 and CDR2: MGHRA and YSYEKL. V lost 1 base and J lost 2, with 18 bases in between. CDR3 length equals 18 residues.

This chain uses TRBV7-2 with TRBJ1-4; D may be TRBD1 (6 bases). Germline V CDR1 and CDR2: SGHTA, FQGNSA. V gave up 6 bases and J gave up 4 bases, with 15 bases separating them. This CDR3 is built from 15 residues. The CDR3 sequence is CASRGSTGHNEKLFF. CDR3 nucleotides: TGTGCCAGCAGGGGCTCGACAGGCCATAATGAAAAACTGTTTTTT. Combining the CDR3 with reference TRBV7-2 and TRBJ1-4 gives the whole variable domain GAGVSQSPSNKVTEKGKDVELRCDPISGHTALYWYRQSLGQGLEFLIYFQGNSAPDKSGLPSDRFSAERTGGSVSTLTIQRTQQEDSAVYLCASRGSTGHNEKLFFGSGTQLSVL.

The V gene is TRBV13, the J gene TRBJ2-3; 10 bases agree with TRBD2. The CDR3 is 14 amino acids. The V gene end was trimmed by 6 bases and the J gene end by 11 bases; junction bases not matched to a gene: 11. CDR1 and CDR2 (germline): PRHDT, FYEKMQ (reference sequence). CDR3 DNA: TGTGCCAGCAGACCCGGGACTAGCGCCGGGGGGCAGTATTTT. Amino acid sequence: CASRPGTSAGGQYF.